Shown below are 28 T cell receptor beta chains from a single sample sequenced in a study of blood T cell repertoires in COVID-19. Profiling relied on immunoSEQ multiplex PCR, and the TCRdb table lists in-frame clones only, not all of them. This sample carries about 300,000 clones, approximately 90% of them seen once, and the ten largest clones take approximately 5%. Source material: PBMCs or T cells enriched from blood (not recorded which). Receptors originate from a woman between 25 and 40 years old who had recovered from COVID-19.

V gene TRBV6-5 combines with J gene TRBJ1-1; possible D gene TRBD1, 6 bases. This CDR3 has 15 residues. Germline V gene data show CDR1 as MNHEY and CDR2 as SVGAGI. V dropped 10 bases and J dropped 4 bases, with 22 bases sitting between them. In nucleotides, the CDR3 is TGTGCCACCCGGCGCGCAAGGGGGGGTTTCACTGAAGCTTTCTTT. Protein sequence: CATRRARGGFTEAFF.

The V and J genes are TRBV5-1 and TRBJ1-1; a possible D gene is TRBD1 (6 bases). Trimming shortened V by 0 bases and J by 1 base, and 31 bases separated the two germline ends. Per the germline V gene, CDR1 is SGHRS and CDR2 is YFSETQ. This CDR3 has 22 residues. The CDR3 coding sequence is TGCGCCAGCAGCTTGGCTTTGACGGGCTCCCCTCAGGGGAAGTTTAAGAACACTGAAGCTTTCTTT. This codes for CASSLALTGSPQGKFKNTEAFF.

The chain uses TRBV30 and TRBJ1-2; D uncertain. Germline values: CDR1 GTSNPN, CDR2 SVGIG (reference sequence). Trimming removed 1 base from V and 8 bases from J, with 11 bases in between. The CDR3 consists of 12 residues. CDR3 nucleotides: TGTGCCTGGAGTGGGTCAGGTTGGGGCTACACCTTC. Amino acid sequence: CAWSGSGWGYTF.

The chain joins TRBV4-2 to TRBJ1-1; no clear D. The CDR3 totals 14 residues. V was trimmed by 0 bases and J by 5 bases, leaving 10 bases between them. Germline values: CDR1 LGHNA, CDR2 YNFKEQ. CDR3 protein: CASSQDGGRTEAFF. CDR3 in DNA: TGTGCCAGCAGCCAAGACGGAGGGAGGACTGAAGCTTTCTTT.

The chain recombines TRBV9 with TRBJ1-4; 11 bases are a match to TRBD1. In germline, CDR1 is SGDLS, CDR2 YYNGEE. J was trimmed by 0 bases and V by 2 bases; bases with no gene match: 3. The CDR3 contains 17 residues. CDR3 loop: CASSVRDRGTTNEKLFF. The CDR3, as DNA: TGTGCCAGCAGCGTCCGGGACAGGGGGACAACTAATGAAAAACTGTTTTTT.

The chain combines TRBV4-3 with TRBJ1-2, with 10 bases aligning to TRBD1. Losses at the gene ends were 2 bases for V and 6 bases for J; bases not matched to a gene: 3. CDR1 is LGHNA, CDR2 YSLEER, per germline. This CDR3 is built from 14 residues. CDR3 in amino acids: CASSQPGTGDGYTF. The CDR3, as DNA: TGCGCCAGCAGCCAACCCGGGACAGGGGATGGCTACACCTTC.

The V call is TRBV4-1, the J call TRBJ1-4; tentatively, D is TRBD1 (6 bases). Trimming removed 1 base at V and 5 bases at J, with 11 bases between. The CDR3 is 15 residues long. Germline lookup yields CDR1 MGHRA and CDR2 YSYEKL. The CDR3: CASSQGAGTNEKLFF. In nucleotides, the CDR3 is TGCGCCAGCAGCCAAGGGGCAGGGACAAATGAAAAACTGTTTTTT.

This chain connects TRBV19 to TRBJ1-5; D is possibly TRBD1 (6 bases). The CDR3 sequence is 17 residues long. The germline CDR1 and CDR2 sequences are LNHDA and SQIVND (reference sequence). V was pared by 3 bases and J by 7 bases, with 22 bases between. CDR3 nucleotides: TGTGCCAGTAGTATTAGGCTTCGGGGGGCGGGCGGACAGCCCCAGCATTTT. Translating gives CASSIRLRGAGGQPQHF.

This sequence joins TRBV2 and TRBJ1-1; no firm D call. The CDR3 runs to 15 residues. Trimming took off 8 bases at V and 4 bases at J, with 20 bases between the two ends. The germline gives CDR1 SNHLY, CDR2 FYNNEI. CDR3 nucleotides: TGTGCCAGCCCCCCCGGGAGAGGGCTTGGCACTGAAGCTTTCTTT. Its protein product is CASPPGRGLGTEAFF.

The CDR3, as DNA: TGTGCCAGCAGCCGGAGCTCTGGAAACACCATATATTTT. It is translated as CASSRSSGNTIYF. This chain uses TRBV3-1 (or the pseudogene TRBV3-2) with TRBJ1-3; D remains unclear. Germline CDR1 reads LGHDT; CDR2 reads YNNKEL (reference sequence). This CDR3 has 13 amino acids. V lost 4 bases and J 0 bases, leaving 4 bases between the germline ends.

The rearrangement joins TRBV11-2 to TRBJ1-6; D is ambiguous. CDR1 is SGHAT, CDR2 FQNNGV, per germline. Trimming left V 2 bases short and J 8 bases short, with 7 bases between. The CDR3 consists of 13 residues. CDR3 protein: CASSLYTYSPLHF. In nucleotides, the CDR3 is TGTGCCAGCAGCTTATACACGTATTCACCCCTCCACTTT.

The rearrangement links TRBV7-3 to TRBJ1-2; D remains ambiguous. Trimming stripped 6 bases from V and 7 bases from J, with 18 bases between. CDR3 length: 14 amino acids. Germline loops: CDR1 SGHTA, CDR2 FQGTGA. Here the CDR3 reads CASSPDGLPSGYTF. DNA for the CDR3: TGTGCCAGCAGTCCTGACGGACTCCCCTCTGGCTACACCTTC.

The chain links TRBV5-1 to TRBJ1-4; 8 bases line up with TRBD1. CDR1 is SGHRS, CDR2 YFSETQ, per germline. The CDR3 loop spans 15 amino acids. V lost 1 base and J lost 8; bases outside the gene matches: 7. The CDR3 loop reads CASSLYQGAREKLFF. CDR3 nucleotides: TGCGCCAGCAGCTTGTATCAGGGGGCTCGGGAAAAACTGTTTTTT. The full variable domain, rest sourced from reference TRBV5-1 and TRBJ1-4, is KAGVTQTPRYLIKTRGQQVTLSCSPISGHRSVSWYQQTPGQGLQFLFEYFSETQRNKGNFPGRFSGRQFSNSRSEMNVSTLELGDSALYLCASSLYQGAREKLFFGSGTQLSVL.

This chain joins TRBV5-1 and TRBJ1-4; 7 positions agree with TRBD1. Germline CDR1 is SGHRS and CDR2 is YFSETQ. With 4 bases clipped from V and 7 bases from J, the junction kept 4 bases outside the gene matches. The CDR3 loop spans 13 amino acids. Written as DNA, the CDR3 is TGCGCCAGCAGCGTACAGGGGTTTGAAAAACTGTTTTTT. It translates to CASSVQGFEKLFF.

The rearrangement joins TRBV6-2 or TRBV6-3 to TRBJ1-5; TRBD1 matches at 7 bases. The CDR3 has 16 amino acids. Trimming took 0 bases from V and 0 from J; bases not matched to a gene: 2. The germline gives CDR1 MNHEY, CDR2 SVGEGT. The CDR3 here is CASSYSGQNSNQPQHF. Here the CDR3 DNA reads TGTGCCAGCAGTTACTCGGGACAGAATAGCAATCAGCCCCAGCATTTT.

J is TRBJ2-7 and V is TRBV5-1; TRBD2 agrees at 9 bases. The CDR3 length is 15 residues. Germline CDR1 and CDR2: SGHRS and YFSETQ. Trimming took 1 base from V and 2 from J; bases not matched to a gene: 4. The CDR3 loop is CASSLTSGRPYEQYF. The CDR3, as DNA: TGCGCCAGCAGCTTGACTAGCGGGCGTCCCTACGAGCAGTACTTC.

This sequence joins TRBV7-2 and TRBJ2-5; 7 positions agree with TRBD2. Trimming at V came to 5 bases and at J to 5 bases, leaving 8 bases not matched to a gene. The CDR3 covers 14 residues. CDR1 SGHTA and CDR2 FQGNSA come from the germline V gene. As DNA, the CDR3 is TGTGCCAGCAGCCCATCGGGGGGTGGCGAGACCCAGTACTTC. Amino acids: CASSPSGGGETQYF.

This chain uses TRBV30 with TRBJ2-1; 8 nucleotides match TRBD1. Germline CDR1 and CDR2: GTSNPN and SVGIG (reference sequence). This CDR3 has 14 residues. With V trimmed by 3 bases and J by 1 base, 2 bases remained unmatched. The CDR3 is CAWRQGESYNEQFF. DNA for the CDR3: TGTGCCTGGAGACAGGGGGAGTCCTACAATGAGCAGTTCTTC. The full variable domain, in which reference TRBV30 and TRBJ2-1 provide the parts outside the CDR3, is SQTIHQWPATLVQPVGSPLSLECTVEGTSNPNLYWYRQAAGRGLQLLFYSVGIGQISSEVPQNLSASRPQDRQFILSSKKLLLSDSGFYLCAWRQGESYNEQFFGPGTRLTVL.

This clone was detected only once. The chain links TRBV5-1 to TRBJ2-3; the D gene is possibly TRBD2 (6 bases). Trimming took off 7 bases at V and 2 bases at J, with 14 bases between the two ends. CDR3 size: 14 residues. Germline values: CDR1 SGHRS, CDR2 YFSETQ. The CDR3, as DNA: TGCGCCAGCGCCCTAGCGCTTTTCACAGATACGCAGTATTTT. It yields the protein CASALALFTDTQYF.

V and J are TRBV14 and TRBJ2-7; 7 nucleotides line up with TRBD2. Germline assignment: CDR1 SGHDN and CDR2 FVKESK. V trimming: 4 bases; J trimming: 4 bases; junction bases outside the gene matches: 7. This CDR3 has 14 amino acids. CDR3 region: CASSPGGLGYEQYF. In DNA, the CDR3 is TGTGCCAGCAGCCCCGGGGGGTTGGGATACGAGCAGTACTTC.

The rearrangement uses TRBV5-4 and TRBJ2-5; D may be TRBD2 (6 bases). With 4 bases removed from V and 1 base from J, the gap between germline ends came to 11 bases. This CDR3 is built from 14 residues. CDR1 and CDR2 from the germline V gene are SGHNT and YYREEE (reference sequence). This CDR3 reads CASSGGEFQETQYF. The CDR3 DNA follows: TGTGCCAGCAGCGGAGGGGAATTCCAAGAGACCCAGTACTTC.

This clone was seen a single time. The chain has TRBV5-4 and TRBJ2-7, with D possibly being TRBD2 (5 bases). V lost 0 bases and J lost 7, with 14 bases in between. CDR3 size: 14 residues. The germline CDR1 and CDR2 sequences are SGHNT and YYREEE (reference sequence). The CDR3 reads CASSLGLRPGEQYF. The CDR3 DNA reads as TGTGCCAGCAGCTTGGGCCTCCGCCCGGGGGAGCAGTACTTC.

The chain recombines TRBV30 with TRBJ2-5; the D gene is possibly TRBD2 (5 bases). The V end lost 0 bases, the J end lost 4 bases, and 12 bases lay between the germline ends. The CDR3 sequence is 14 residues long. CDR1 and CDR2 from the germline V gene are GTSNPN and SVGIG (reference sequence). The CDR3 is CAWSVLVGGETQYF. The CDR3 nucleotides read TGTGCCTGGAGTGTCCTGGTTGGAGGAGAGACCCAGTACTTC.

The chain combines TRBV2 with TRBJ1-5, with 7 bases lining up with TRBD1. CDR1 SNHLY and CDR2 FYNNEI come from the germline V gene. V dropped 5 bases and J dropped 5; count of bases not matched to a gene: 6. The CDR3 length is 14 residues. The CDR3, as DNA: TGTGCCAGCAGTCGACAGGGAAAGGATCAGCCCCAGCATTTT. Translating gives CASSRQGKDQPQHF.

The chain employs TRBV2 and TRBJ1-2; D is perhaps TRBD1 (5 bases). Germline-derived CDR1 and CDR2 are SNHLY and FYNNEI. Trimming cost V 7 bases and J 3 bases, with 18 bases left between them. This CDR3 region has 15 residues. The CDR3 DNA follows: TGTGCCAGCACCCACGACGGGGGACCTTACTATGGCTACACCTTC. Protein sequence: CASTHDGGPYYGYTF.

This chain connects TRBV2 to TRBJ1-4, with a tentative D call TRBD1 (5 bases). Germline CDR1 is SNHLY and CDR2 is FYNNEI. The CDR3 sequence is 15 residues long. Trimming cost V 3 bases and J 3 bases, with 11 bases left between them. CDR3 sequence: CASSETVPPNEKLFF. For the CDR3, the DNA is TGTGCCAGCAGTGAGACAGTGCCGCCTAATGAAAAACTGTTTTTT.

The chain combines TRBV7-9 with TRBJ2-3; D remains ambiguous. The CDR3 is made up of 15 amino acids. Trimming took 4 bases from V and 0 from J, leaving 11 bases between them. The germline gives CDR1 SEHNR, CDR2 FQNEAQ (reference sequence). CDR3 loop: CASSSEKVSTDTQYF. DNA for the CDR3: TGTGCCAGCAGCTCAGAAAAAGTTAGCACAGATACGCAGTATTTT.

This clone was seen once. The chain employs TRBV4-1 and TRBJ2-2, with D uncertain. The CDR3 has 13 amino acids. The V gene's germline CDR1 is MGHRA and CDR2 YSYEKL. Trimming removed 1 base at V and 6 bases at J, with 6 bases between. The CDR3 is CASSQVGSGELFF. The CDR3 bases are TGCGCCAGCAGCCAAGTGGGCTCCGGGGAGCTGTTTTTT.